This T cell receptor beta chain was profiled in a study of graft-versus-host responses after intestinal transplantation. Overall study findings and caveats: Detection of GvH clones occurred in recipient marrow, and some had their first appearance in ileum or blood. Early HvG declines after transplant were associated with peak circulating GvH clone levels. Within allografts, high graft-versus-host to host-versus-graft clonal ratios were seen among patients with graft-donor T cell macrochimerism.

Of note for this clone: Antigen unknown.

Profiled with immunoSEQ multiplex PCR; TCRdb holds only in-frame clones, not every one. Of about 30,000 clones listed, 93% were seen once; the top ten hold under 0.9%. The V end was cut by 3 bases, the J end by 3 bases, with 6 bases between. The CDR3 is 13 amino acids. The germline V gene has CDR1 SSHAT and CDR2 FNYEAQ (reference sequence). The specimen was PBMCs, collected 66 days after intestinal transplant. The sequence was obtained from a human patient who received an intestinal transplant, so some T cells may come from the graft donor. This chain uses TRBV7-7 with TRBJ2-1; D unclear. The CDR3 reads CASSFSGYNEQFF. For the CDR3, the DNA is TGTGCCAGCAGCTTTTCTGGCTACAATGAGCAGTTCTTC. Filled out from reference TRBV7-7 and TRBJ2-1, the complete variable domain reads GAGVSQSPRYKVTKRGQDVTLRCDPISSHATLYWYQQALGQGPEFLTYFNYEAQPDKSGLPSDRFSAERPEGSISTLTIQRTEQRDSAMYRCASSFSGYNEQFFGPGTRLTVL.